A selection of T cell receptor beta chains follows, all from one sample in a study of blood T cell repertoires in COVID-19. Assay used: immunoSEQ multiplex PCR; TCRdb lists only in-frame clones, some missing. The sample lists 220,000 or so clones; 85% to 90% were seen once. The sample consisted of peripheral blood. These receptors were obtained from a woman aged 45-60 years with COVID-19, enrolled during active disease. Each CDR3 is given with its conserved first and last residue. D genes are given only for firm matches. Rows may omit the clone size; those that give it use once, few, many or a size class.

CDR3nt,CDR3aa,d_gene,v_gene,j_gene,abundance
TGTGCCCGAAACAGGGGATTCGGGGATGGCTACACCTTC,CARNRGFGDGYTF,TRBD1,TRBV30,TRBJ1-2,NA
TGTGCCATCGGCCAGGCCATCAATCAGCCCCAGCATTTT,CAIGQAINQPQHF,NA,TRBV10-3,TRBJ1-5,few
TGTGCCTGGAGAGACAGGGATAATTCACCCCTCCACTTT,CAWRDRDNSPLHF,TRBD1,TRBV30,TRBJ1-6,NA
TGCAGCGTTTCGGGGGGCGGAGGGCAGATGAACACCGGGGAGCTGTTTTTT,CSVSGGGGQMNTGELFF,NA,TRBV29-1,TRBJ2-2,NA
TGTGCCTGGAGTGTACAGAACACCGGGGAGCTGTTTTTT,CAWSVQNTGELFF,NA,TRBV30,TRBJ2-2,once
TGTGCCAGCAACAGGGGGCTCTACGAGCAGTACTTC,CASNRGLYEQYF,TRBD1,TRBV6-5,TRBJ2-7,once
TGTGCCAGCAGCCAAGTGGGGAGCTCCTATAATTCACCCCTCCACTTT,CASSQVGSSYNSPLHF,NA,TRBV3-1/TRBV3-2,TRBJ1-6,NA
TGTGCCAGCAGCTTAGTCCGCCGCCTAAAACCCACCGGGGAGCTGTTTTTT,CASSLVRRLKPTGELFF,NA,TRBV11-2,TRBJ2-2,NA
TGCGCCAGCAGTTCTGGACGGCGGGGGAACACTGAAGCTTTCTTT,CASSSGRRGNTEAFF,NA,TRBV5-1,TRBJ1-1,NA
TGTGCCAGTAGTCCCGGTCAAGCAGAGACCCAGTACTTC,CASSPGQAETQYF,NA,TRBV19,TRBJ2-5,few
TGTGCCAGCACTAGACGAATTGCTTACAATGAGCAGTTCTTC,CASTRRIAYNEQFF,NA,TRBV28,TRBJ2-1,NA
TGTGCCAGTAGTATGGGAGGGGATAAGGGCAATCAGCCCCAGCATTTT,CASSMGGDKGNQPQHF,NA,TRBV19,TRBJ1-5,NA
TGTGCCAGCAGTGGACAGGGAGCCCAGCCCCAGCATTTT,CASSGQGAQPQHF,TRBD1,TRBV2,TRBJ1-5,NA
TGCGCCAGCAGTGAACAGGGCGGCTATGGCTACACCTTC,CASSEQGGYGYTF,NA,TRBV10-1,TRBJ1-2,NA
TGCAGTGCTGCAGGGGGCGAGGGCTACACCTTC,CSAAGGEGYTF,TRBD1,TRBV20-1,TRBJ1-2,few
TGTGCCAGCAGCGAGGACTTTACCTACAATGAGCAGTTCTTC,CASSEDFTYNEQFF,NA,TRBV7-8,TRBJ2-1,NA
TGTGCCAGCAGCGCCAGGTCCTCTGGAAACACCATATATTTT,CASSARSSGNTIYF,NA,TRBV28,TRBJ1-3,NA
TGTGCCAGCAGTTCCTCCGTAACAGGTCCGAACTATGGCTACACCTTC,CASSSSVTGPNYGYTF,NA,TRBV6-5,TRBJ1-2,NA
TGCGCCAGCAGTCAACTCGCCGGGACTAGCCTCGTCAATGAGCAGTTCTTC,CASSQLAGTSLVNEQFF,TRBD2,TRBV10-1,TRBJ2-1,NA
TGTGCCAGCAGTGACCGACTATTAAGTATGGAGACCCAGTACTTC,CASSDRLLSMETQYF,NA,TRBV25-1,TRBJ2-5,NA
TGTGCCAGCAGTTTAGGAACGGGGGGGCCGGAGACCCAGTACTTC,CASSLGTGGPETQYF,TRBD2,TRBV6-2/TRBV6-3,TRBJ2-5,NA
TGTGCTAGTGGGACAGGGGGGGGAGATGGCTACACCTTC,CASGTGGGDGYTF,TRBD1,TRBV12-5,TRBJ1-2,NA